This TCR beta chain emerged from a study of blood T cells in healthy people across ages. Study context: Capturing about one barcoded beta molecule per two T cells was achieved by template switching.

This CDR3 contains 14 residues. Per the germline V gene, CDR1 is DFQATT and CDR2 is SNEGSKA (reference sequence). Trimming shortened V by 8 bases and J by 6 bases, and 23 bases separated the two germline ends. A second PCR, run for roughly 7 to 12 cycles, used a sample-barcoded 5' primer plus a J-beta primer mix. Each CDR3 protein gets one entry after TCRdb re-called the 5' RACE reads with MiXCR. The sample shows around 900,000 distinct CDR3 sequences, roughly 47% of them seen only once. This chain joins TRBV20-1 and TRBJ2-7; D is undetermined. The sequence was collected from a woman aged 60-75 years in good health. Sequencing input: blood. In DNA form, the CDR3 reads TGCAGTACGACTCCTGAAACATGGAGCGTCGAGCAGTACTTC. This encodes CSTTPETWSVEQYF.